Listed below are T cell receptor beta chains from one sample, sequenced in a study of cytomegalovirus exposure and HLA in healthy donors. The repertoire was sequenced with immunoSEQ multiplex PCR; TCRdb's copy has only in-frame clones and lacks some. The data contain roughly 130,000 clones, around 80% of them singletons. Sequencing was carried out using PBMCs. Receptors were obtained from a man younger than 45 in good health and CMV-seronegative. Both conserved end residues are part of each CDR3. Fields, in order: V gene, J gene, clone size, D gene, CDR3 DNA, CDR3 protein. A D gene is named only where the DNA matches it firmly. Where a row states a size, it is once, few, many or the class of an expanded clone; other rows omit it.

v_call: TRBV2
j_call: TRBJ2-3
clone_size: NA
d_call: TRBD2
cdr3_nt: TGTGCCAGCATGAAGCGGGGGGGCACAGATACGCAGTATTTT
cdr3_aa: CASMKRGGTDTQYF

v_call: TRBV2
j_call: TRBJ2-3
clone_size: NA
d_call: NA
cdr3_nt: TGTGCCAGCAGTGATACTGCCCGCACAGATACGCAGTATTTT
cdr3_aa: CASSDTARTDTQYF

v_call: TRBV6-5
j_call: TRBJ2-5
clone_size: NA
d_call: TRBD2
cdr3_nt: TGTGCCAGCAGTTACTCCACTAGCGGGGGGCTGGAGACCCAGTACTTC
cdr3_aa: CASSYSTSGGLETQYF

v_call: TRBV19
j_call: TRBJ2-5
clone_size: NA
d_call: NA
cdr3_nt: TGTGCCAGTAGAAGGGGGAACGGAGAGACCCAGTACTTC
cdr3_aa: CASRRGNGETQYF

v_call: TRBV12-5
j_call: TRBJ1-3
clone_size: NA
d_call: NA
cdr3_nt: TGTGCTAGTGGTACCGGGGGTGGGGACTCTGGAAACACCATATATTTT
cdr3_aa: CASGTGGGDSGNTIYF

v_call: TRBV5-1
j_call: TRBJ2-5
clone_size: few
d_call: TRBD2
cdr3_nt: TGCGCCAGCAGCTTGGGTTCGTCGGGAGGACAAGAGACCCAGTACTTC
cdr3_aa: CASSLGSSGGQETQYF

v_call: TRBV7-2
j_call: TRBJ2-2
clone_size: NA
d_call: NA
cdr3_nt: TGTGCCAGCAGCTTGGACAGGAACACCGGGGAGCTGTTTTTT
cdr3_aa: CASSLDRNTGELFF

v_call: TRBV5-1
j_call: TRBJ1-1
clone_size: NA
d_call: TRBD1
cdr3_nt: TGCGCCAGCAGCTTGGGGACAGGTGGGAACACTGAAGCTTTCTTT
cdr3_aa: CASSLGTGGNTEAFF

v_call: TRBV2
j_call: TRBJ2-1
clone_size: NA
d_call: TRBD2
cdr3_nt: TGTGCCAGGGCAACTAGCGGGAGCTCCTACAATGAGCAGTTCTTC
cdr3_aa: CARATSGSSYNEQFF

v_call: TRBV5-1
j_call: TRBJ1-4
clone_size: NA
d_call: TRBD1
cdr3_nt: TGCGCCAGCAGCTCCGCACAGGGGGATGAAAAACTGTTTTTT
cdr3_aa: CASSSAQGDEKLFF

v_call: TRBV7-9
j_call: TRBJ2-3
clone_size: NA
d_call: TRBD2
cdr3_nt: TGTGCCAGCAGCTTAGTGGTTGATAGCGGGAGGGCAGATACGCAGTATTTT
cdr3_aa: CASSLVVDSGRADTQYF

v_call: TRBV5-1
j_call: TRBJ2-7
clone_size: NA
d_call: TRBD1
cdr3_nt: TGCGCCAGCAGCAGGGCGACAGGGGTCCACGAGCAGTACTTC
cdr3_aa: CASSRATGVHEQYF

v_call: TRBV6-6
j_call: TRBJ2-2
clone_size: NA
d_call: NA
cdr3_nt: TGTGCCAGCAGTTACGACTGGAGTAACACCGGGGAGCTGTTTTTT
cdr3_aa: CASSYDWSNTGELFF

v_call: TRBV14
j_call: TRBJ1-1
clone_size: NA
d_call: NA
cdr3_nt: TGTGCCAGCAGCCAACAGGGAGGATACACTGAAGCTTTCTTT
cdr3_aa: CASSQQGGYTEAFF

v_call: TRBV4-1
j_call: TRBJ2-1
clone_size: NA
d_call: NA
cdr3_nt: TGCGCCAGCAGCCAAGAAGGGGATGGAAGTTTCAGGGGGCAGTTCTTC
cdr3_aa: CASSQEGDGSFRGQFF

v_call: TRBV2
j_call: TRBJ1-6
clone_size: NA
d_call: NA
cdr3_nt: TGTGCCAGCAGTGTTTATGGGACAAAGAATTCACCCCTCCACTTT
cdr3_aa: CASSVYGTKNSPLHF

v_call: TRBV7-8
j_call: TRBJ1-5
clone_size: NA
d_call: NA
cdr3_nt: TGTGCCAGCAGCTATACAGGGTATCAGCCCCAGCATTTT
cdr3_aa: CASSYTGYQPQHF

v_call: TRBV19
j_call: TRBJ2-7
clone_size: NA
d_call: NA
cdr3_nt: TGTGCCAGTAGTACCGGCAGCGGCTACGAGCAGTACTTC
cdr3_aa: CASSTGSGYEQYF

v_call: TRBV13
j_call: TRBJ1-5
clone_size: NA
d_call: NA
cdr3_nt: TGTGCCAGCAGCTTAGGAGCAACCAATCAACCCCAGCATTTT
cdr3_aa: CASSLGATNQPQHF

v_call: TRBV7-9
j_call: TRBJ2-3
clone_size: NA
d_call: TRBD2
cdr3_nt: TGTGCCAGCAGGGCGACTAGCGGGAGTACGGCTACGCAGTATTTT
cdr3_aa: CASRATSGSTATQYF

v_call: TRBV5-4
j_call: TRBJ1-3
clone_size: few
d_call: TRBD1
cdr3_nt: TGTGCCAGCAGCCAGGGACAGGGGAACGGAAACACCATATATTTT
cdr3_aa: CASSQGQGNGNTIYF

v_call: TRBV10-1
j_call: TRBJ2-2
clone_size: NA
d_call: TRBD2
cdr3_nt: TGCGCCAGCAGCCAAGGACTAGCGGGAGGGTCGGACACCGGGGAGCTGTTTTTT
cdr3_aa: CASSQGLAGGSDTGELFF

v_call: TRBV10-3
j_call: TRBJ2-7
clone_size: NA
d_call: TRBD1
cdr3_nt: TGTGCCATCAGTTCAAACCCGGGACAGATCTACGAGCAGTACTTC
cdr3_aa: CAISSNPGQIYEQYF

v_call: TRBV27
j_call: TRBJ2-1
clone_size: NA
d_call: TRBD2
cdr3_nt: TGTGCCAGCAGTTTATTAGCGGGGGACTCTTACTCTTACAATGAGCAGTTCTTC
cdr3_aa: CASSLLAGDSYSYNEQFF

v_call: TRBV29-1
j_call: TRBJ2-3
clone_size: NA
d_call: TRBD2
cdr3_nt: TGCAGCGTTGAAGGACGGCGCGGGAGTTCGGATACGCAGTATTTT
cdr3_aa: CSVEGRRGSSDTQYF